These 22 T cell receptor beta chains originate from one sample sequenced in a study of blood T cell repertoires in COVID-19. The method was immunoSEQ multiplex PCR; TCRdb's version includes in-frame clones alone and lacks a portion of them. Of roughly 300,000 clones in the sample, more than 80% were seen once. The sample was peripheral blood. Receptor source: a man younger than 35 who had recovered from COVID-19.

V gene TRBV14 combines with J gene TRBJ2-2; tentative D call: TRBD2 (5 bases). Germline V gene data show CDR1 as SGHDN and CDR2 as FVKESK. The CDR3 totals 15 residues. V was cut by 4 bases and J by 5 bases, with 14 bases left in between. This chain's CDR3 is CASSPASGRTGELFF. DNA of the CDR3: TGTGCCAGCAGCCCAGCGAGCGGCAGGACCGGGGAGCTGTTTTTT. The full variable domain, in which reference TRBV14 and TRBJ2-2 provide the parts outside the CDR3, is EAGVTQFPSHSVIEKGQTVTLRCDPISGHDNLYWYRRVMGKEIKFLLHFVKESKQDESGMPNNRFLAERTGGTYSTLKVQPAELEDSGVYFCASSPASGRTGELFFGEGSRLTVL.

The V and J genes are TRBV30 and TRBJ1-1; D might be TRBD1 (5 bases). CDR3 size: 14 residues. The germline gives CDR1 GTSNPN, CDR2 SVGIG (reference sequence). Between the trimmed V and J ends, which lost 2 bases and 3 bases, there was a span of 13 bases. The CDR3 nucleotides read TGTGCCTGGAGTCCACGGAAGGGGTACACTGAAGCTTTCTTT. It encodes CAWSPRKGYTEAFF.

This clone came up once. The gene calls are TRBV29-1 and TRBJ2-6; weak D call: TRBD2 (6 bases). The CDR3 is 15 amino acids. CDR1 and CDR2 from the germline V gene are SQVTM and ANQGSEA. V dropped 1 base and J dropped 4 bases, with 11 bases sitting between them. CDR3 sequence reads: CSVEGGVSGANVLTF. The CDR3 DNA follows: TGCAGCGTTGAAGGGGGGGTCTCCGGGGCCAACGTCCTGACTTTC. The whole variable domain, filled in from reference TRBV29-1 and TRBJ2-6, reads SAVISQKPSRDICQRGTSLTIQCQVDSQVTMMFWYRQQPGQSLTLIATANQGSEATYESGFVIDKFPISRPNLTFSTLTVSNMSPEDSSIYLCSVEGGVSGANVLTFGAGSRLTVL.

This clone was seen only a few times. The CDR3 spells CASSLSGNSYEQYF. CDR3 DNA: TGTGCCAGCAGCCTCAGCGGGAACTCCTACGAGCAGTACTTC. The chain uses TRBV5-8 and TRBJ2-7, with TRBD2 identical over 7 bases. V trimming: 4 bases; J trimming: 0 bases; junction bases outside the gene matches: 4. The CDR3 sequence is 14 residues long. In germline, CDR1 is SGHTS, CDR2 YDEGEE.

The rearrangement uses TRBV21-1 and TRBJ2-6; the table's TRBD1 call for D was not verified on the DNA. TRBV21-1 is a pseudogene locus. The CDR3 runs to 19 residues. The CDR3 protein is CASSTNPTGSYSGANVLTF. The CDR3 nucleotides read TGTGCCAGCAGCACAAACCCGACAGGGAGTTACTCTGGGGCCAACGTCCTGACTTTC.

DNA for the CDR3: TGTGCCAGCAGCCTCGGACAGACCTACGAGCAGTACTTC. Encoded protein: CASSLGQTYEQYF. V and J are TRBV3-1 (or the pseudogene TRBV3-2) and TRBJ2-7, with D perhaps matching TRBD1 (6 bases). Trimming left V 4 bases short and J 2 bases short, with 9 bases between. This CDR3 has 13 amino acids. Germline CDR1 reads LGHDT; CDR2 reads YNNKEL (reference sequence).

The V gene is TRBV27, the J gene TRBJ2-2; 7 bases align to TRBD1. The V gene end was trimmed by 2 bases and the J gene end by 6 bases; junction bases not matched to a gene: 3. Germline CDR1 is MNHEY and CDR2 is SMNVEV (reference sequence). This CDR3 spans 14 amino acids. Written as DNA, the CDR3 is TGTGCCAGCAGTTTACGACAGGGTTCCGGGGAGCTGTTTTTT. It encodes CASSLRQGSGELFF.

V usage is TRBV19 and J usage is TRBJ1-4, with D tentatively TRBD1 (6 bases). The V and J ends lost 4 bases and 5 bases respectively, with 11 bases between them. This CDR3 has 14 amino acids. CDR1 LNHDA and CDR2 SQIVND come from the germline V gene (reference sequence). The CDR3 loop reads CASSTGQSNEKLFF. The CDR3, as DNA: TGTGCCAGTAGTACCGGACAGTCGAATGAAAAACTGTTTTTT.

The chain is built from TRBV3-1 (or the pseudogene TRBV3-2) and TRBJ1-3, with D possibly matching TRBD1 (6 bases). Germline-derived CDR1 and CDR2 are LGHDT and YNNKEL (reference sequence). V was cut by 4 bases and J by 1 base, with 11 bases left in between. The CDR3 is made up of 15 amino acids. CDR3 loop: CASSRQAASGNTIYF. The CDR3, as DNA: TGTGCCAGCAGCCGACAGGCAGCATCTGGAAACACCATATATTTT.

The gene calls are TRBV4-2 and TRBJ1-5; D is unresolved. Looked up from germline, CDR1 is LGHNA and CDR2 is YNFKEQ. V shed 0 bases and J shed 5 bases, with 8 bases lying between them. This CDR3 spans 14 amino acids. In nucleotides, the CDR3 is TGTGCCAGCAGCCAAGATAAGAGGTATCAGCCCCAGCATTTT. As protein: CASSQDKRYQPQHF.

This clone came up once. The chain carries TRBV12-5 and TRBJ1-2; no clear D gene. Germline CDR1 reads LGHNT; CDR2 reads FRNRAP. V lost 1 base and J 4 bases, leaving 10 bases between the germline ends. This CDR3 spans 14 amino acids. The CDR3 protein is CASGLGGDVYGYTF. The CDR3 bases are TGTGCTAGTGGTTTGGGGGGAGACGTCTATGGCTACACCTTC.

The CDR3 loop is CASGLGGAGYEQYF. In DNA, the CDR3 is TGTGCTAGTGGTTTAGGGGGCGCGGGCTACGAGCAGTACTTC. The chain recombines TRBV12-5 with TRBJ2-7; TRBD1 agrees at 7 bases. With V trimmed by 3 bases and J by 3 bases, 5 bases remained unmatched. This CDR3 contains 14 residues. Germline assignment: CDR1 LGHNT and CDR2 FRNRAP.

The J gene is TRBJ2-5, the V gene TRBV5-1; 10 nucleotides line up with TRBD2. Germline V CDR1 and CDR2: SGHRS, YFSETQ. With 3 bases clipped from V and 9 bases from J, the junction kept 8 bases outside the gene matches. The CDR3 sequence is 14 residues long. This CDR3 is CASSYTSGEAAQYF. The CDR3 DNA reads TGCGCCAGCAGCTACACTAGCGGGGAAGCGGCCCAGTACTTC.

The CDR3 bases are TGTGCCAGCAGCGAAACAGGTCGCTCCTATAATTCACCCCTCCACTTT. The encoded protein is CASSETGRSYNSPLHF. This sequence joins TRBV5-4 and TRBJ1-6, with D maybe TRBD1 (5 bases). The CDR3 is 16 amino acids. Per germline, CDR1 SGHNT and CDR2 YYREEE (reference sequence). The ends were cut back, 4 bases at V and 0 bases at J, with 11 bases in the middle.

The chain joins TRBV24-1 to TRBJ2-1, with 8 bases that match TRBD2. There are 16 residues in the CDR3. The V segment lost 1 base and the J segment 5 bases; nucleotides outside the gene matches: 6. The germline V gene encodes CDR1 KGHDR and CDR2 SFDVKD. The CDR3 nucleotides read TGTGCCACCAGTGATTTTATTAGCGGGGCAAACAATGAGCAGTTCTTC. Amino acid sequence: CATSDFISGANNEQFF.

The rearrangement links TRBV25-1 to TRBJ1-1, with 12 bases that match TRBD1. In germline, CDR1 is MGHDK, CDR2 SYGVNS. With V trimmed by 3 bases and J by 5 bases, 4 bases remained unmatched. The CDR3 runs to 15 residues. Written as DNA, the CDR3 is TGTGCCAGCAGTGAGCGGGACAGGGGGCGGACTGAAGCTTTCTTT. Translated: CASSERDRGRTEAFF.

In its sample, this clone was seen once. V and J are TRBV11-3 and TRBJ2-3; 9 bases map to TRBD2. With 4 bases clipped from V and 0 bases from J, the junction kept 5 bases outside the gene matches. This CDR3 is built from 16 residues. Germline CDR1 reads SGHNT; CDR2 reads YENEEA. The CDR3 here is CASSSPSGKSTDTQYF. CDR3 nucleotides: TGTGCCAGCAGCTCGCCTAGCGGGAAGAGCACAGATACGCAGTATTTT.

As regards this clone: The identical CDR3 is also encoded by other nucleotide sequences in the sample. The chain is built from TRBV6-1 and TRBJ2-7; tentative D call: TRBD1 (6 bases). V was cut by 2 bases and J by 2 bases, with 10 bases left in between. Germline loops: CDR1 MNHNS, CDR2 SASEGT. The CDR3 totals 14 residues. The CDR3 region has the DNA TGTGCCAGCAGTGAAAGCCAGGGGACCTACGAGCAGTACTTC. This codes for CASSESQGTYEQYF.

This sequence joins TRBV6-5 and TRBJ2-5, with a possible D match to TRBD1 (5 bases). V was clipped by 8 bases and J by 7 bases, with 14 bases between them. From germline, CDR1 is MNHEY and CDR2 SVGAGI. The CDR3 is 12 amino acids. The CDR3 DNA reads as TGTGCCAGCGGGTACAGGTGGGGGACCCAGTACTTC. Translated: CASGYRWGTQYF.

This clone was recorded once. The chain has TRBV7-3 and TRBJ2-2; 7 positions agree with TRBD2. The V segment lost 1 base and the J segment 6 bases; nucleotides outside the gene matches: 8. The CDR3 covers 16 residues. CDR1 and CDR2 from the germline V gene are SGHTA and FQGTGA. CDR3 nucleotide sequence: TGTGCCAGCAGCTTAATTGGTGGGAGGGCCGCCGGGGAGCTGTTTTTT. Amino acid sequence: CASSLIGGRAAGELFF.

This clone was detected a few times. The V and J genes are TRBV10-2 and TRBJ2-7; 8 positions agree with TRBD1. This CDR3 contains 17 residues. From germline, CDR1 is WSHSY and CDR2 SAAADI. V lost 6 bases and J lost 2; bases outside the gene matches: 15. CDR3 nucleotide sequence: TGCGCCAGCAGCCCGGGACAGGTGGGTAGCTCAACCTACGAGCAGTACTTC. This encodes CASSPGQVGSSTYEQYF.

The gene calls are TRBV7-2 and TRBJ1-2; 10 positions match TRBD1. Looked up from germline, CDR1 is SGHTA and CDR2 is FQGNSA. This CDR3 region has 14 residues. Trimming took 5 bases from V and 4 from J; bases not matched to a gene: 4. CDR3 DNA sequence: TGTGCCAGCAGCCCCCGACAGGGGGCCTATGGCTACACCTTC. It is translated as CASSPRQGAYGYTF.